Listed below are T cell receptor beta chains from one sample, sequenced in a study of T cell repertoires in cytomegalovirus infection. From the reads, TCRdb called clonotypes with MiXCR, one entry per CDR3 protein. The table has around 280,000 distinct CDR3 sequences, around 10% seen once. Material for sequencing was PBMCs. These receptors were obtained from a human donor in good health (CMV status not recorded). Some clones in this sample may be carry-over from other donors' samples. The CDR3 runs from the conserved cysteine through the conserved F or W. A D gene is named only where the DNA matches it firmly. Only part of the rows carry a size: once, few, many, or a class if the clone is expanded.

>TRBD1|NA|TRBV28|TRBJ1-5
TGTGCCGCAGACAGGGGGAGGAATCAGCCCCAGCATTTT
CAADRGRNQPQHF
>NA|NA|TRBV5-6|TRBJ2-7
TGTGCCAGCTCAGGGTTGGTCTCCTACGAGCAGTACTTC
CASSGLVSYEQYF
>NA|many|TRBV12-3/TRBV12-4|TRBJ1-2
TGTGCCAGCAGTCCGCAACCAAGGGACTATGGCTACACCTTC
CASSPQPRDYGYTF
>NA|many|TRBV2|TRBJ1-2
TGTGCCATCCAACGGCGGAACTATGGCTACACCTTC
CAIQRRNYGYTF
>TRBD1|many|TRBV12-3/TRBV12-4|TRBJ1-6
TGTGCCAGCACGGGACAGGGGAATTCACCCCTCCACTTT
CASTGQGNSPLHF
>TRBD1|many|TRBV12-3/TRBV12-4|TRBJ2-7
TGTGCCAGCACCCGACAGGGGGACGAGCAGTACTTC
CASTRQGDEQYF
>TRBD1|few|TRBV6-5|TRBJ1-4
TGTGCCAGCAGTAAGACAGGGTACTCTGAAAAACTGTTTTTT
CASSKTGYSEKLFF
>NA|few|TRBV6-5|TRBJ2-2
TGTGCCAGCAGTTACTCAGGAAAAGCCGGGGAGCTGTTTTTT
CASSYSGKAGELFF
>NA|many|TRBV5-6|TRBJ1-1
TGTGCCAGCAGCTTAACGAGCACAGTATTTAACACTGAAGCTTTCTTT
CASSLTSTVFNTEAFF
>NA|many|TRBV29-1|TRBJ2-6
TGCAGCGCCCCAATCGCTGGGGCCAACGTCCTGACTTTC
CSAPIAGANVLTF
>NA|many|TRBV7-2|TRBJ1-2
TGTGCCAGCAAAGCTTCCCTCCTGGCAGACTACGGGCTTTACTATGGCTACACCTTC
CASKASLLADYGLYYGYTF
>NA|few|TRBV5-6|TRBJ1-2
TGTGCCAGCAGCCCTAGACAGGATGTCTTTGGCTACACCTTC
CASSPRQDVFGYTF
>TRBD1|many|TRBV7-2|TRBJ1-1
TGTGCCAGCAGCCCGCAGGGGGGGGGGAGAACTGAAGCTTTCTTT
CASSPQGGGRTEAFF
>NA|many|TRBV14|TRBJ1-1
TGTGCCAGCAGCCAGCAGGCGACTGAAGCTTTCTTT
CASSQQATEAFF
>NA|many|TRBV15|TRBJ2-5
TGTGCCACCAGCAGAGCGGGTGGAAGAGAGGAGACCCAGTACTTC
CATSRAGGREETQYF
>NA|many|TRBV11-3|TRBJ2-3
TGTGCCAGCAGCTTAGGCTCGGGGGGCAGAGATACGCAGTATTTT
CASSLGSGGRDTQYF
>TRBD1|many|TRBV7-2|TRBJ2-5
TGTGCCAGCAGCATGACAGGGGGTCAAGAGACCCAGTACTTC
CASSMTGGQETQYF
>TRBD1|many|TRBV7-2|TRBJ1-1
TGTGCCAGCAGGGACTCAGGGGGTCTCACTGAAGCTTTCTTT
CASRDSGGLTEAFF
>TRBD1|few|TRBV20-1|TRBJ1-6
TGCAGTGCCCAGGGGGACTCCTATAATTCACCCCTCCACTTT
CSAQGDSYNSPLHF
>NA|many|TRBV6-2/TRBV6-3|TRBJ2-2
TGTGCCAGCAGTGCTTCTCTTATCACCGGGGAGCTGTTTTTT
CASSASLITGELFF
>NA|few|TRBV2|TRBJ1-5
TGTGCCAGCGGTTGGGGTGAGGGGCAGCCCCAGCATTTT
CASGWGEGQPQHF
>NA|many|TRBV12-3/TRBV12-4|TRBJ1-2
TGTGCCAGCAGTTCCAGGGAATTCGCCACCTATGGCTACACCTTC
CASSSREFATYGYTF
>TRBD1|many|TRBV7-2|TRBJ2-5
TGTGCCAGCACCATCTCAAGGGGGCGAGAGACCCAGTACTTC
CASTISRGRETQYF
>NA|few|TRBV28|TRBJ2-1
TGTGCCAGCAGAGGACAGTTCAGCTCCTACAATGAGCAGTTCTTC
CASRGQFSSYNEQFF
>TRBD1|many|TRBV14|TRBJ2-1
TGTGCCAGCAGCCAAGGGGACAGGGGGAGTAACAATGAGCAGTTCTTC
CASSQGDRGSNNEQFF
>NA|few|TRBV5-1|TRBJ2-1
TGCGCCAGCAGTTGGGACCCTGGCTCCTACAATGAGCAGTTCTTC
CASSWDPGSYNEQFF
>NA|few|TRBV7-9|TRBJ1-6
TGTGCCAGCAGCACCGGGGAGGGCTATAATTCACCCCTCCACTTT
CASSTGEGYNSPLHF
>TRBD1|many|TRBV20-1|TRBJ1-5
TGCAGTGCAAGTTCGGGACAGTATTATAGCAATCAGCCCCAGCATTTT
CSASSGQYYSNQPQHF
>TRBD2|NA|TRBV12-3/TRBV12-4|TRBJ2-1
TGTGCCAGCAGAATAAGCGGGGGAATCTACAATGAGCAGTTCTTC
CASRISGGIYNEQFF
>NA|NA|TRBV2|TRBJ1-1
TGTGCCAGCAGCCCACGAGGAGGGACGAACACTGAAGCTTTCTTT
CASSPRGGTNTEAFF
>NA|many|TRBV2|TRBJ2-7
TGTGCCAGCAGTGATTATGGCGTGTCCTACGAGCAGTACTTC
CASSDYGVSYEQYF
>NA|many|TRBV28|TRBJ1-1
TGTGCCAGCAGTTTTATACGGCCGAACACTGAAGCTTTCTTT
CASSFIRPNTEAFF
>NA|many|TRBV20-1|TRBJ2-5
TGCAGTGCTAGGGGAAGACCTCAAAGGGAGACCCAGTACTTC
CSARGRPQRETQYF
>NA|many|TRBV28|TRBJ1-1
TGTGCCAGCAGCGGCGGCGCAGGGGACACTGAAGCTTTCTTT
CASSGGAGDTEAFF
>TRBD1|many|TRBV28|TRBJ1-6
TGTGCCAGCACCCCAGGGGGGAATTCACCCCTCCACTTT
CASTPGGNSPLHF
>NA|many|TRBV6-2/TRBV6-3|TRBJ2-1
TGTGCCAGCAGTTACGGGGGAGCCGCCTACAATGAGCAGTTCTTC
CASSYGGAAYNEQFF
>NA|many|TRBV19|TRBJ1-1
TGTGCCAGTACCACCGGGGGAAGTCGGACTGAAGCTTTCTTT
CASTTGGSRTEAFF
>NA|many|TRBV29-1|TRBJ2-7
TGCAGCGTTACAGGGTCTAGCTACGAGCAGTACTTC
CSVTGSSYEQYF
>TRBD1|many|TRBV11-3|TRBJ2-5
TGTGCCAGCAGCTGGGGACAGGGAGGGGAGACCCAGTACTTC
CASSWGQGGETQYF
>NA|many|TRBV5-6|TRBJ2-2
TGTGCCAGCAGCACCCCCACCGGGGAGCTGTTTTTT
CASSTPTGELFF
>NA|few|TRBV3-1|TRBJ2-1
TGTGCCAGCCGGGGGAGACTGCATGAGCAGTTCTTC
CASRGRLHEQFF